Only a few counts were recorded for the clone carrying this T cell receptor beta chain. The antigen remains unidentified. TCRdb reprocessed the reads with MiXCR, giving one entry per CDR3 protein. In the table there are roughly 500,000 distinct CDR3 sequences, 30% to 40% of which are singletons. This entry is derived from a study of T cell repertoires in cytomegalovirus infection. Study overall: CMV epitopes in the study were HLA-C-restricted (recently identified) and HLA-B-restricted (well studied). It can be stated that public TCR beta signatures indicated CMV infection as well as a matching HLA type. Overall study results and limits: Public TCR beta family frequency separated CMV-and-HLA carriers, including in an independent cohort. HLA-C-restricted CMV-specific TCR beta clonotypes prevailed in the ex vivo response.

CDR3 length: 13 amino acids. V lost 5 bases, J lost 3 bases, and 9 bases lay in between. Specimen: cultured PBMCs, collected from culture after CMV antigen stimulation. The V and J genes are TRBV12-3 or TRBV12-4 and TRBJ2-3, with D uncertain. The sequence derives from a human donor in good health (CMV status not recorded). Some clones in this sample may be carry-over from other donors' samples. CDR3 coding DNA: TGTGCCAGCAGTCAGCGACTGACAGATACGCAGTATTTT. Protein: CASSQRLTDTQYF.